Shown below are 31 T cell receptor beta chains from a single sample sequenced in a study of T cells after yellow fever vaccination. TCRdb used MiXCR to reprocess the 5' RACE reads, holding one entry per CDR3 protein. The sample carries approximately 260,000 distinct CDR3 sequences, about 5.2% recorded once. This material consisted of CD4+ T cells sorted from PBMCs, taken on the day of the yellow fever booster vaccination. The receptors derive from a man younger than 30 who received the YFV17D yellow fever vaccine.

The gene calls are TRBV19 and TRBJ2-6; 7 bases agree with TRBD1. CDR3 size: 17 residues. V dropped 5 bases and J dropped 0; count of bases not matched to a gene: 7. Germline loops: CDR1 LNHDA, CDR2 SQIVND (reference sequence). CDR3 sequence reads: CASSPGQQNSGANVLTF. CDR3 nucleotide sequence: TGTGCCAGTAGTCCGGGACAGCAGAACTCTGGGGCCAACGTCCTGACTTTC.

The CDR3 here is CASSLYRESPLHF. The CDR3 nucleotides are TGTGCCAGCAGCTTGTACAGGGAATCACCCCTCCACTTT. The chain recombines TRBV7-3 with TRBJ1-6; TRBD1 is a possible D gene (6 bases). CDR1 and CDR2 from the germline V gene are SGHTA and FQGTGA. The CDR3 has 13 residues. V was pared by 3 bases and J by 10 bases, with 10 bases between. The full variable domain, rest sourced from reference TRBV7-3 and TRBJ1-6, is GAGVSQTPSNKVTEKGKYVELRCDPISGHTALYWYRQSLGQGPEFLIYFQGTGAADDSGLPNDRFFAVRPEGSVSTLKIQRTERGDSAVYLCASSLYRESPLHFGNGTRLTVT.

This clonotype was detected ten times or more. The chain joins TRBV6-5 to TRBJ1-5; D gene ambiguous. CDR3 size: 15 residues. In germline, CDR1 is MNHEY, CDR2 SVGAGI. V gave up 0 bases and J gave up 4 bases, with 10 bases separating them. The CDR3 region has the DNA TGTGCCAGCAGTTACTCTCGGCGCGGGAATCAGCCCCAGCATTTT. Protein sequence: CASSYSRRGNQPQHF.

This clonotype has just a few counts. In DNA form, the CDR3 reads TGCGCCAGCAGCCCGGGGGCAGATCGGGGCTATGGCTACACCTTC. It codes for CASSPGADRGYGYTF. This chain uses TRBV5-1 with TRBJ1-2, with D perhaps TRBD1 (6 bases). Looked up from germline, CDR1 is SGHRS and CDR2 is YFSETQ. Trimming cost V 4 bases and J 4 bases, with 17 bases left between them. The CDR3 has 15 residues.

This clonotype was observed many times. The rearrangement links TRBV12-3 or TRBV12-4 to TRBJ2-7, with D tentatively TRBD2 (5 bases). With 5 bases removed from V and 2 bases from J, the gap between germline ends came to 13 bases. CDR3 size: 14 residues. The CDR3: CASSPRTAAYEQYF. The DNA of the CDR3 is TGTGCCAGCAGTCCTCGGACTGCTGCCTACGAGCAGTACTTC.

This chain uses TRBV19 with TRBJ2-2, with D unresolved. This CDR3 region has 15 residues. The germline V gene encodes CDR1 LNHDA and CDR2 SQIVND (reference sequence). Deletions cut 4 bases from V and 0 bases from J, with 9 bases between. Written as DNA, the CDR3 is TGTGCCAGTAGTACGACGACATCGAACACCGGGGAGCTGTTTTTT. Encoded protein: CASSTTTSNTGELFF.

This clonotype came up many times. The V gene is TRBV25-1, the J gene TRBJ2-7; weak D call: TRBD2 (6 bases). This CDR3 is 15 amino acids long. V was pared by 3 bases and J by 2 bases, with 14 bases between. The germline CDR1 and CDR2 sequences are MGHDK and SYGVNS. CDR3 DNA sequence: TGTGCCAGCAGTGACCCCGGAGGGGCCACCTACGAGCAGTACTTC. This sequence encodes CASSDPGGATYEQYF.

A remark on this clonotype: A much larger clonotype is one base distant, so this may be a read error. The chain has TRBV12-3 or TRBV12-4 and TRBJ1-1; TRBD1 agrees at 7 bases. The CDR3 contains 13 residues. The CDR3 DNA is TGTGCCAGCAGCCGCCCATACAGGGGCGATACCTCGTTT. It translates to CASSRPYRGDTSF.

This chain links TRBV18 with TRBJ1-1; D not certain. The V gene's germline CDR1 is KGHSH and CDR2 LQKENI. The CDR3 sequence is 13 residues long. V was clipped by 2 bases and J by 3 bases, with 7 bases between them. The CDR3 nucleotides read TGTGCCAGCTCACCAGAGCCAGACACTGAAGCTTTCTTT. It yields the protein CASSPEPDTEAFF.

This clonotype was recorded at least ten times. The rearrangement uses TRBV7-2 and TRBJ2-3; 9 positions match TRBD2. Germline trimming cut 1 base from V and 5 bases from J; bases unmatched to any gene: 7. This CDR3 region has 16 residues. Germline CDR1 reads SGHTA; CDR2 reads FQGNSA. CDR3 region: CASSLVGRGGGDTQYF. The CDR3 DNA reads as TGTGCCAGCAGCTTAGTCGGGCGGGGGGGCGGAGATACGCAGTATTTT.

This chain joins TRBV6-1 and TRBJ2-2, with TRBD1 as a possible D gene (5 bases). The CDR3 length is 15 residues. Germline-derived CDR1 and CDR2 are MNHNS and SASEGT. With 2 bases removed from V and 7 bases from J, the gap between germline ends came to 14 bases. The chain's CDR3 is CASSEMGQGGGELFF. CDR3 nucleotides: TGTGCCAGCAGTGAAATGGGGCAGGGCGGCGGGGAGCTGTTTTTT.

This clonotype was detected only a few times. The chain recombines TRBV11-1 with TRBJ2-7; D is undetermined. Germline V lookup: CDR1 SGHAT, CDR2 FQDESV (reference sequence). Trimming took off 3 bases at V and 1 base at J, with 10 bases between the two ends. This CDR3 comprises 14 residues. The CDR3 here is CASSFLGVSYEQYV. CDR3 DNA sequence: TGTGCCAGCAGCTTCCTTGGGGTTTCCTACGAGCAGTACGTC.

This clonotype was observed a few times. The chain recombines TRBV18 with TRBJ2-7; D might be TRBD2 (6 bases). The CDR3 contains 14 residues. V was pared by 4 bases and J by 2 bases, with 12 bases between. Germline CDR1 reads KGHSH; CDR2 reads LQKENI. This chain's CDR3 is CASSQGGNTYEQYF. CDR3 bases: TGTGCCAGCTCACAGGGCGGGAACACCTACGAGCAGTACTTC.

There are many counts of this clonotype. This chain connects TRBV5-1 to TRBJ2-1, with 8 positions matching TRBD2. V lost 6 bases to trimming and J lost 4 bases; unmatched junction nucleotides: 3. Germline CDR1 and CDR2: SGHRS and YFSETQ. The CDR3 runs to 13 residues. The CDR3 is CASMTSEYNEQFF. The CDR3, as DNA: TGCGCCAGCATGACTAGCGAATACAATGAGCAGTTCTTC. Drawing the rest from reference TRBV5-1 and TRBJ2-1, the complete variable domain is KAGVTQTPRYLIKTRGQQVTLSCSPISGHRSVSWYQQTPGQGLQFLFEYFSETQRNKGNFPGRFSGRQFSNSRSEMNVSTLELGDSALYLCASMTSEYNEQFFGPGTRLTVL.

This clonotype was counted many times. The rearrangement joins TRBV6-5 to TRBJ1-3; a possible D gene is TRBD1 (6 bases). CDR1 MNHEY and CDR2 SVGAGI come from the germline V gene. Trimming cost V 4 bases and J 2 bases, with 9 bases left between them. This CDR3 region has 14 residues. In DNA form, the CDR3 reads TGTGCCAGCAGTTTACAGGGCCCTGGAAACACCATATATTTT. This encodes CASSLQGPGNTIYF.

In this sample, this clonotype turned up once. CDR3 sequence reads: CASTPNLGRGYYGYTF. The CDR3 DNA sequence: TGTGCCAGCACCCCCAACCTCGGTCGAGGATACTATGGCTACACCTTC. This sequence joins TRBV7-2 and TRBJ1-2; no reliable D call. V was trimmed by 7 bases and J by 3 bases, leaving 21 bases between them. CDR1 and CDR2 from the germline V gene are SGHTA and FQGNSA. This CDR3 contains 16 residues.

This clonotype came up a few times. This chain connects TRBV20-1 to TRBJ1-1; a weak D match, TRBD1 (6 bases). The germline V gene has CDR1 DFQATT and CDR2 SNEGSKA (reference sequence). This CDR3 comprises 13 residues. Trimming removed 5 bases from V and 0 bases from J, with 10 bases in between. The chain's CDR3 is CSAGDIMNTEAFF. As DNA, the CDR3 is TGCAGTGCTGGGGACATCATGAACACTGAAGCTTTCTTT.

This clonotype was picked up many times. The V and J genes are TRBV6-5 and TRBJ1-6, with D perhaps matching TRBD1 (5 bases). Trimming cost V 2 bases and J 7 bases, with 9 bases left between them. CDR3 length: 14 residues. Germline CDR1 MNHEY, CDR2 SVGAGI. CDR3 region: CASSYQQENSPLHF. The CDR3 DNA reads TGTGCCAGCAGTTACCAACAGGAAAATTCACCCCTCCACTTT.

This clonotype was observed many times. The V and J genes are TRBV7-9 and TRBJ1-4; 8 bases are shared with TRBD1. CDR3 length: 16 amino acids. Trimming removed 1 base from V and 1 base from J; junction bases left unmatched: 2. Germline CDR1 reads SEHNR; CDR2 reads FQNEAQ (reference sequence). The CDR3 DNA reads TGTGCCAGCAGCTTAGGAGACAGGGGAACTAATGAAAAACTGTTTTTT. This translates into CASSLGDRGTNEKLFF.

V is TRBV18 and J is TRBJ1-1; perhaps TRBD1 as D (6 bases). Germline loops: CDR1 KGHSH, CDR2 LQKENI. The CDR3 contains 16 residues. Between the trimmed V and J ends, which lost 3 bases and 4 bases, there was a span of 18 bases. The CDR3 protein is CASSPNRVGASTEAFF. The CDR3 DNA follows: TGTGCCAGCTCACCTAACAGGGTTGGGGCGAGCACTGAAGCTTTCTTT.

Only a few counts were recorded for this clonotype. This sequence joins TRBV11-2 and TRBJ1-4; TRBD1 aligns across 8 bases. From germline, CDR1 is SGHAT and CDR2 FQNNGV. This CDR3 spans 15 amino acids. The junction had 7 bases not matched to a gene; V was cut back by 3 bases and J by 7 bases. Written as DNA, the CDR3 is TGTGCCAGCAGCTTGAACAGGGGGTTACGTGAAAAACTGTTTTTT. Translation: CASSLNRGLREKLFF.

Ten or more counts support this clonotype. The chain is built from TRBV20-1 and TRBJ2-3; no firm D call. Trimming pared 6 bases from V and 4 bases from J, leaving 14 bases between. The germline V gene has CDR1 DFQATT and CDR2 SNEGSKA (reference sequence). The CDR3 has 13 amino acids. The DNA of the CDR3 is TGCAGTGCCCCCTCCGTTGTCCCAGATACGCAGTATTTT. This gives the protein CSAPSVVPDTQYF.

This chain connects TRBV12-3 or TRBV12-4 to TRBJ1-2; D possibly corresponds to TRBD1 (5 bases). V lost 6 bases, J lost 4 bases, and 12 bases lay in between. CDR3 length: 13 amino acids. As DNA, the CDR3 is TGTGCCAGCAGGTCTGCAGGGATCTATGGCTACACCTTC. Translation: CASRSAGIYGYTF.

This clonotype was seen once. The chain is built from TRBV6-5 and TRBJ1-2; D may be TRBD1 (5 bases). This CDR3 is 16 amino acids long. Deletions cut 6 bases from V and 4 bases from J, with 21 bases between. Germline assignment: CDR1 MNHEY and CDR2 SVGAGI. CDR3 region: CASSLRDPPLLYGYTF. CDR3 DNA sequence: TGTGCCAGCAGCCTCCGGGACCCACCCCTTCTCTATGGCTACACCTTC.

The CDR3 bases are TGTGCCAGCTCACCCCAAATCTACGAGCAGTACTTC. Translation: CASSPQIYEQYF. J is TRBJ2-7 and V is TRBV18; no reliable D call. V gave up 3 bases and J gave up 3 bases, with 6 bases separating them. CDR1 and CDR2 (germline): KGHSH, LQKENI. The CDR3 spans 12 residues.

The rearrangement links TRBV3-1 to TRBJ2-5; TRBD1 matches at 10 bases. Germline trimming cut 4 bases from V and 4 bases from J; bases unmatched to any gene: 3. The CDR3 is 14 residues long. Germline assignment: CDR1 LGHDT and CDR2 YNNKEL (reference sequence). CDR3 amino acids: CASSPRTGGETQYF. CDR3 bases: TGTGCCAGCAGCCCCCGGACAGGGGGAGAGACCCAGTACTTC.

This chain links TRBV11-2 with TRBJ1-2, with D possibly being TRBD1 (6 bases). V lost 4 bases to trimming and J lost 2 bases, with 14 bases between them. This CDR3 has 15 amino acids. Germline V lookup: CDR1 SGHAT, CDR2 FQNNGV. This chain's CDR3 is CASSSLGTSNYGYTF. For the CDR3, the DNA is TGTGCCAGCAGCTCGCTAGGGACATCGAACTATGGCTACACCTTC.

This clonotype appeared a few times. The gene calls are TRBV6-5 and TRBJ2-4, with D perhaps matching TRBD2 (6 bases). V dropped 8 bases and J dropped 2 bases, with 16 bases sitting between them. The V gene's germline CDR1 is MNHEY and CDR2 SVGAGI. The CDR3 is made up of 15 amino acids. The CDR3 DNA follows: TGTGCCAGCGCACGGGGGTTGACGACCAAAAACATTCAGTACTTC. This sequence encodes CASARGLTTKNIQYF.

This clonotype came up a few times. V and J are TRBV20-1 and TRBJ2-1; 11 nucleotides align to TRBD2. CDR3 length: 17 amino acids. After removal of 0 bases from V and 4 bases from J, the junction contained 8 bases not matched to a gene. Per the germline V gene, CDR1 is DFQATT and CDR2 is SNEGSKA (reference sequence). CDR3: CSARDWASGGRYNEQFF. DNA of the CDR3: TGCAGTGCTAGAGATTGGGCTAGCGGGGGGCGTTACAATGAGCAGTTCTTC.

This clonotype showed up many times. The chain joins TRBV5-1 to TRBJ2-5; 8 positions agree with TRBD2. The CDR3 is 15 amino acids. V dropped 0 bases and J dropped 4; count of bases not matched to a gene: 5. In germline, CDR1 is SGHRS, CDR2 YFSETQ. CDR3 coding DNA: TGCGCCAGCAGCTTGGGCGTTGCGGGAGGAGAGACCCAGTACTTC. Protein product: CASSLGVAGGETQYF.

This clonotype was recorded many times. The CDR3 loop is CASSQEEGIGNTIYF. The CDR3 region has the DNA TGCGCCAGCAGCCAAGAAGAGGGGATCGGAAACACCATATATTTT. The chain has TRBV4-3 and TRBJ1-3; D possibly corresponds to TRBD1 (5 bases). CDR1 is LGHNA and CDR2 is YSLEER in the germline V gene. Trimming removed 0 bases at V and 4 bases at J, with 10 bases between. The CDR3 is 15 residues long.